The clone carrying this T cell receptor beta chain appeared a single time. Antigen: not known. TCRdb's copy holds only in-frame clones and misses some; the assay was immunoSEQ multiplex PCR. The sample contains some 120,000 clones, about 88% of which appear only once. These data are taken from a study of T cell responses to AZD1222 COVID-19 vaccine. Study-wide results and caveats: Donors were mostly white British, more females; clonal diversity possibly underestimated. The study reported that nearly half of spike-specific TCRs target unmutated variant regions.

This specimen consisted of peripheral blood, obtained on day 0 of AZD1222 vaccination. This TCR derives from an adult in good health.

The CDR3: CASSLYVGKIDSPLHF. DNA for the CDR3: TGTGCCAGCAGTTTATATGTTGGGAAGATCGATTCACCCCTCCACTTT. The chain has TRBV28 and TRBJ1-6; D call uncertain. V was pared by 1 base and J by 8 bases, with 15 bases between. Germline lookup yields CDR1 MDHEN and CDR2 SYDVKM. CDR3 length: 16 residues.